The text below deals with one T cell receptor beta chain. Germline and junction disagree at one end, which may indicate a read error. In germline, CDR1 is MDHEN, CDR2 SYDVKM. This CDR3 is built from 12 residues. This sample is drawn from a study of early T cells in non-severe SARS-CoV-2 infection. TCRdb itself ran the 5' RACE reads through MiXCR, one entry per CDR3 protein. The profile shows 55,000 to 75,000 distinct CDR3 sequences, 7% to 8% of them singletons. The V gene is TRBV28, the J gene TRBJ1-5, with D possibly being TRBD1 (6 bases). Sequencing was performed on whole blood. The TCR comes from an adult who was a healthcare worker with PCR-confirmed SARS-CoV-2 infection or an uninfected control (not recorded which). CDR3 DNA sequence: TGTGTCAGCAGACAGGAGGGTCAGCCCCAGCATTTT. It specifies CVSRQEGQPQHF.